These 2 T cell receptor beta chains originate from one sample sequenced in a study of blood T cell repertoires in COVID-19. The protocol was immunoSEQ multiplex PCR, while the TCRdb copy is restricted to in-frame clones and leaves out a portion. The sample lists some 180,000 clones, 60% to 80% occurring once. Sequenced: PBMCs or T cells enriched from blood (not recorded which). Source of these receptors: a man between 60 and 75 years old who had been exposed to COVID-19.

J is TRBJ2-2 and V is TRBV19, with TRBD2 identical over 14 bases. The germline CDR1 and CDR2 sequences are LNHDA and SQIVND (reference sequence). CDR3 length: 16 residues. Trimming cost V 6 bases and J 7 bases; bases outside gene matches: 7. The CDR3 protein is CASRVPGLAGDGELFF. CDR3 in DNA: TGTGCCAGTAGGGTACCGGGACTAGCGGGAGACGGGGAGCTGTTTTTT.

On this clone itself: Other nucleotide sequences from this sample produce the same CDR3. The chain joins TRBV9 to TRBJ1-1, with D perhaps matching TRBD1 (5 bases). The CDR3 is 14 residues long. Trimming left V 2 bases short and J 0 bases short, with 8 bases between. Looked up from germline, CDR1 is SGDLS and CDR2 is YYNGEE. CDR3: CASSVGGVNTEAFF. Here the CDR3 DNA reads TGTGCCAGCAGCGTCGGAGGGGTGAACACTGAAGCTTTCTTT.